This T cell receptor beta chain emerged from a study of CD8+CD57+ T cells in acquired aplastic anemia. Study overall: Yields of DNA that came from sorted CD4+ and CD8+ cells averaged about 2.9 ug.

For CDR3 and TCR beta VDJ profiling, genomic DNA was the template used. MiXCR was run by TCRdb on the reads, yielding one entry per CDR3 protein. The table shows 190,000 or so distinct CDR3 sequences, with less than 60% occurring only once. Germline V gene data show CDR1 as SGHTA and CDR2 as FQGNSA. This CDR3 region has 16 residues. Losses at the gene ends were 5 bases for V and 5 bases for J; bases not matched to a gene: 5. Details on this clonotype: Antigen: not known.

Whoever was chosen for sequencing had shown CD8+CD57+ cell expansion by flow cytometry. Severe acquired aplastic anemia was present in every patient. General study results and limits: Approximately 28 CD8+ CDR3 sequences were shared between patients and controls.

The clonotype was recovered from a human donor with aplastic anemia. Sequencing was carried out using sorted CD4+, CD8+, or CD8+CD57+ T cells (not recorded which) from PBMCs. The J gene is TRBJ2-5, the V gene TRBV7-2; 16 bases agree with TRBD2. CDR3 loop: CASSTGLAGGRETQYF. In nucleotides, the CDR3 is TGTGCCAGCAGCACGGGACTAGCGGGGGGGCGTGAGACCCAGTACTTC.